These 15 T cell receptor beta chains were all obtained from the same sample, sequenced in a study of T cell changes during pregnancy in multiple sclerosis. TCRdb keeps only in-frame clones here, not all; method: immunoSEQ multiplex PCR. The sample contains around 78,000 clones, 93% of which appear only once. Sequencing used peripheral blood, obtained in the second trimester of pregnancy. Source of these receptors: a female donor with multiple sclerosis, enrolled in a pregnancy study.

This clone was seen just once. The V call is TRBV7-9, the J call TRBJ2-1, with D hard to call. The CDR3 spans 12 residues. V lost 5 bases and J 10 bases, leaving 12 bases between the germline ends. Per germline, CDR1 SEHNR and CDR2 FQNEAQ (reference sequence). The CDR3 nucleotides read TGTGCCAGCAGCCGTAATTTAGAGGAGCAGTTCTTC. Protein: CASSRNLEEQFF.

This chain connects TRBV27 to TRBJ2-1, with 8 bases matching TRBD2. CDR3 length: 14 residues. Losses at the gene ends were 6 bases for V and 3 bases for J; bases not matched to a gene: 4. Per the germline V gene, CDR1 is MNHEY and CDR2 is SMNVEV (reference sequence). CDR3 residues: CASSNSGDYNEQFF. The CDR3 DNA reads TGTGCCAGCAGCAATAGCGGGGACTACAATGAGCAGTTCTTC.

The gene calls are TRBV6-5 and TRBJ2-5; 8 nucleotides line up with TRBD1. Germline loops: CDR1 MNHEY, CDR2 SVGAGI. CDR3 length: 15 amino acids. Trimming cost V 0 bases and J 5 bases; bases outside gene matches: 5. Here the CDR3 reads CASSYSQGAGETQYF. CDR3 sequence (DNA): TGTGCCAGCAGTTACTCGCAGGGGGCCGGGGAGACCCAGTACTTC.

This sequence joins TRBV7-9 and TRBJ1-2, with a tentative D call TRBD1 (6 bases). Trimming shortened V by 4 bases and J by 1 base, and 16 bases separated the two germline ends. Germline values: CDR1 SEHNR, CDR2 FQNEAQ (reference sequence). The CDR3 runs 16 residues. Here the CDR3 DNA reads TGTGCCAGCAGCTCTAGGACAGAGGAGGTTAACTATGGCTACACCTTC. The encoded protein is CASSSRTEEVNYGYTF. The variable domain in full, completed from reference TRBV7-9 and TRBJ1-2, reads DTGVSQNPRHKITKRGQNVTFRCDPISEHNRLYWYRQTLGQGPEFLTYFQNEAQLEKSRLLSDRFSAERPKGSFSTLEIQRTEQGDSAMYLCASSSRTEEVNYGYTFGSGTRLTVV.

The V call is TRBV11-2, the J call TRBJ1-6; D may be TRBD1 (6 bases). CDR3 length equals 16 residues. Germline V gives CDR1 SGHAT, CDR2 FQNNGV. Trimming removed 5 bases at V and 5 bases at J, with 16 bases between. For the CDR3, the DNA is TGTGCCAGCAGCAGCGTCGAACAGGGACATAATTCACCCCTCCACTTT. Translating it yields CASSSVEQGHNSPLHF.

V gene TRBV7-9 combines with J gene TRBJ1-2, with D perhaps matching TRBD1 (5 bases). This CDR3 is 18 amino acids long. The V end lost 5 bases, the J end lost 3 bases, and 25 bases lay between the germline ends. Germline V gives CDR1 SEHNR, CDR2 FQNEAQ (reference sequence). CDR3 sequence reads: CASSHNLNAGGVHYGYTF. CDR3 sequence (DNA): TGTGCCAGCAGCCACAATTTGAACGCCGGGGGGGTTCACTATGGCTACACCTTC.

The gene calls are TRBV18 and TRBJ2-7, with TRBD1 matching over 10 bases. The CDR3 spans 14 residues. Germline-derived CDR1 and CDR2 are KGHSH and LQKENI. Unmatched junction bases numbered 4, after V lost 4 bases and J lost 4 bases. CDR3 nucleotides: TGTGCCAGCTCACTCGGGACAGGGGCTTACGAGCAGTACTTC. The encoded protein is CASSLGTGAYEQYF.

The CDR3 DNA reads as TGTGCCAGCGTTGGGCAACTTTACGGGGTCGCTGAAGCTTTCTTT. It translates to CASVGQLYGVAEAFF. The V call is TRBV28, the J call TRBJ1-1; D gene unclear. Trimming shortened V by 8 bases and J by 6 bases, and 22 bases separated the two germline ends. Germline V lookup: CDR1 MDHEN, CDR2 SYDVKM. The CDR3 runs 15 residues. Together with reference TRBV28 and TRBJ1-1, the CDR3 gives the full variable domain: DVKVTQSSRYLVKRTGEKVFLECVQDMDHENMFWYRQDPGLGLRLIYFSYDVKMKEKGDIPEGYSVSREKKERFSLILESASTNQTSMYLCASVGQLYGVAEAFFGQGTRLTVV.

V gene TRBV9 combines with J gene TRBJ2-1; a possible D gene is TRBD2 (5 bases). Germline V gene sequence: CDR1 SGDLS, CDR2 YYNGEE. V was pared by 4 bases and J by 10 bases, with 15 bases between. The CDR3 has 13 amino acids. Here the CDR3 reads CASSTDSPGEQFF. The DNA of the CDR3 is TGTGCCAGCAGCACCGACTCCCCGGGGGAGCAGTTCTTC.

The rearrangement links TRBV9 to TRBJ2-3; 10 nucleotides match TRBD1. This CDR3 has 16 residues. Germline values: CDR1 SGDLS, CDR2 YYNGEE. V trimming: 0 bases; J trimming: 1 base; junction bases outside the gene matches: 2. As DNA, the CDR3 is TGTGCCAGCAGCGTAGGACAGGGGGCTGGCACAGATACGCAGTATTTT. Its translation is CASSVGQGAGTDTQYF.

The CDR3 DNA sequence: TGTGCCATTGTCCCAGGGGCCACCTACAATGAGCAGTTCTTC. Translating gives CAIVPGATYNEQFF. The chain combines TRBV10-3 with TRBJ2-1; weak D call: TRBD1 (6 bases). Trimming removed 9 bases from V and 2 bases from J, with 14 bases in between. The CDR3 totals 14 residues. Germline lookup yields CDR1 ENHRY and CDR2 SYGVKD.

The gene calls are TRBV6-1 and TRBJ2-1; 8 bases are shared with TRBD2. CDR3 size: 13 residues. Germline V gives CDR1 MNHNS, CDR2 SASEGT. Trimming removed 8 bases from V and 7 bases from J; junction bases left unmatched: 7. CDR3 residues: CASREGVTNEQFF. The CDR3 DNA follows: TGTGCCAGCCGGGAGGGCGTGACGAATGAGCAGTTCTTC.

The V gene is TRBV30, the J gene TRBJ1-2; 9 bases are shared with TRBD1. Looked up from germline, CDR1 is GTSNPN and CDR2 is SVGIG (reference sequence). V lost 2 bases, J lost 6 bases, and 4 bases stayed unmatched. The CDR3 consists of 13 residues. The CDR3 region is CAWSLGTGHGYTF. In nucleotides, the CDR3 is TGTGCCTGGAGTCTGGGGACAGGGCATGGCTACACCTTC.

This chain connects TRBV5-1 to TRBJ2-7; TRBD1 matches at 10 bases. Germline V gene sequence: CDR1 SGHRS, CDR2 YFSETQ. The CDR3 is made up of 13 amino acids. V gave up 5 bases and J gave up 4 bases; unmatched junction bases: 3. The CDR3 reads CASSGTGAYEQYF. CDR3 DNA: TGCGCCAGCAGTGGGACAGGGGCGTACGAGCAGTACTTC.

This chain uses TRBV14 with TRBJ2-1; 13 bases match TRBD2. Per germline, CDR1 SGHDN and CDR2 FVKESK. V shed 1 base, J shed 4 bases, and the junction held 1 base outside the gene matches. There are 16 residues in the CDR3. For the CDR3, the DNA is TGTGCCAGCAGCCAAGTGGGACTAGCGGGGTACAATGAGCAGTTCTTC. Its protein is CASSQVGLAGYNEQFF.